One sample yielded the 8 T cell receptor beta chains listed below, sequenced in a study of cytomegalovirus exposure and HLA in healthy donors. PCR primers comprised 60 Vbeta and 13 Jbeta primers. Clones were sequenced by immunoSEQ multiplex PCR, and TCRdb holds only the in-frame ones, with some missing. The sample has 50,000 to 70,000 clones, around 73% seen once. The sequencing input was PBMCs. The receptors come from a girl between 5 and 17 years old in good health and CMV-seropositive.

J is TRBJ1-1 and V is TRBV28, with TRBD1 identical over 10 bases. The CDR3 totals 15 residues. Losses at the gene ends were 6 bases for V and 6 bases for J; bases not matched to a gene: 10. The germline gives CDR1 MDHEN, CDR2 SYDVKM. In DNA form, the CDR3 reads TGTGCCAGCAGCCCCGGGACAGGGGATCTGGCTGAAGCTTTCTTT. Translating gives CASSPGTGDLAEAFF.

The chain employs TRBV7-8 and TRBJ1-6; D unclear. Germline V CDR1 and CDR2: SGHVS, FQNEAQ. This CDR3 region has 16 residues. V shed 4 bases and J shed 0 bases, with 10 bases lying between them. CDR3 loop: CASSSTPGSYNSPLHF. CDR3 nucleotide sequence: TGTGCCAGCAGCTCCACCCCAGGCTCCTATAATTCACCCCTCCACTTT.

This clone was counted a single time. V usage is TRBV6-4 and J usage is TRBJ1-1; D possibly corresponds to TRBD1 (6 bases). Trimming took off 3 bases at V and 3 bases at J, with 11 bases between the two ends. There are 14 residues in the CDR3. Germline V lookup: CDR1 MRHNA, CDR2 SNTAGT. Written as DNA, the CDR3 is TGTGCCAGCAGTGAGAGAGCAGGGGACACTGAAGCTTTCTTT. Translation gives CASSERAGDTEAFF.

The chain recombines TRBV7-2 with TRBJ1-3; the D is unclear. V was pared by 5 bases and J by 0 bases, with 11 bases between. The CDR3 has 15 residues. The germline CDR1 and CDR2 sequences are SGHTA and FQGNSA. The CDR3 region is CASSTQPVSGNTIYF. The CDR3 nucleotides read TGTGCCAGCAGCACCCAACCGGTCTCTGGAAACACCATATATTTT.

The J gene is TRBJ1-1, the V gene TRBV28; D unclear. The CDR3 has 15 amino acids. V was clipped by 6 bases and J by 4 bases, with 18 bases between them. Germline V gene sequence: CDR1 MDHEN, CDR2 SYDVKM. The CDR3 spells CASRPEAPTTTEAFF. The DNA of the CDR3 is TGTGCCAGCAGACCCGAAGCCCCTACTACCACTGAAGCTTTCTTT.

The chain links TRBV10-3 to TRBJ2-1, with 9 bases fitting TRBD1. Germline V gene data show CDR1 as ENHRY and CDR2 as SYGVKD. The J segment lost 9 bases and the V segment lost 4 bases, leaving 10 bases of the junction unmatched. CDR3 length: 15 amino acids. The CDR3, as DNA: TGTGCCATCAGTGGGTCCCGGGACAGGGTCGGTGAGCAGTTCTTC. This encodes CAISGSRDRVGEQFF.

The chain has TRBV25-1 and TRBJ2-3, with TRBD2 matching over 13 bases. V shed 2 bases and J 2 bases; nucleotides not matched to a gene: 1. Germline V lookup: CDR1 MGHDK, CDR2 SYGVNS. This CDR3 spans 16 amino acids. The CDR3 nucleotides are TGTGCCAGCAGTGAAGGGACTAGCGGGGCCACAGATACGCAGTATTTT. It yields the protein CASSEGTSGATDTQYF.

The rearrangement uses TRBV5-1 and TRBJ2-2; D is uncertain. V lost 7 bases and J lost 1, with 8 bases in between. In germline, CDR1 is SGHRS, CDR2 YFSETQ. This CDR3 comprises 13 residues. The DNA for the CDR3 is TGCGCCAGCTCTACTCAGAACACCGGGGAGCTGTTTTTT. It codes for CASSTQNTGELFF.